This TCR beta chain was captured by sequencing in a study of control samples from healthy donors and cancer patients (dated by TCRdb to the early 2020s). Preparation of the library involved the immunoSEQ multiplex PCR assay. TCRdb took this table from immuneACCESS and kept in-frame rearrangements with V and J called. Such tables lack part of the clones; where checked against another copy, unresolved V genes explain under half of the gap, and the rest is unexplained. The sample yields 75,000 to 95,000 clones; about 89% were counted once. Roughly a tenth of the sample is held by the ten biggest clonotypes. The cysteine opens and the phenylalanine closes a CDR3 of 15 amino acids. The kept DNA is CDR3 alone, 45 bases in frame from the first base. CDR1 and CDR2 (GTSNPN, SVGIG) derive from the germline V gene (reference sequence). From V the trimming removes 2 bases and from J it removes 0 bases, while the gene matches leave 4 bases of the junction unaccounted for.

In regard to this clone: Its binding antigen is unknown. No per-base quality is available; no much larger clone lies one base away.

The clonotype was recovered from a woman aged 50 to 60 with colorectal cancer. Material: PBMCs. This sequence uses TRBV30 and TRBJ1-5; 7 bases in the middle match TRBD1. The CDR3 here reads CAWSRDSNSNQPQHF. DNA sequence: TGTGCCTGGAGTCGGGACAGCAATAGCAATCAGCCCCAGCATTTT.